This TCR beta chain comes out of a study of T cells in tuberculosis. Study details: The T cells targeted glucose monomycolate, a mycobacterial lipid, via CD1B.

With respect to this clone: The target antigen is unknown.

Points from the study as a whole: Active tuberculosis cases were adults; controls were adolescents. Active tuberculosis patients had shorter CDR3-alpha; the beta difference was nonsignificant.

Trimming took 6 bases from V and 1 from J, leaving 6 bases between them. The CDR3 covers 12 residues. Germline loops: CDR1 SNHLY, CDR2 FYNNEI. Assay: immunoSEQ multiplex PCR; the TCRdb copy retains only in-frame clones and omits some. The sample holds about 44,000 clones; roughly 95% are singletons and the top ten take 7.5%. This chain links TRBV2 with TRBJ1-1; perhaps TRBD1 as D (5 bases). This TCR was recovered from a donor aged 10 to 29 with latent tuberculosis or without tuberculosis infection. The sequencing sample was made of PBMCs. In DNA, the CDR3 is TGTGCCAGCAGAGGGGAGAACACTGAAGCTTTCTTT. Its translation: CASRGENTEAFF.